The source of this T cell receptor (beta chain) is a study of cytomegalovirus exposure and HLA in healthy donors. Findings and caveats of the study: The finding came from a later analysis; first-cohort TCR clusters tended to co-occur in the roughly 120 validation repertoires. The authors listed 150 to 200 TCR beta chains as cytomegalovirus-associated. Rare TCR sequences predominated, though certain public TCRs were found in many donors. Diagnosis of cytomegalovirus status made by the classifier reportedly showed high specificity and sensitivity.

The repertoire was sequenced with immunoSEQ multiplex PCR; TCRdb's copy has only in-frame clones and lacks some. Here the sample spans about 350,000 clones, roughly 87% being singletons. A remark on this clone: The antigen remains unidentified.

V was cut by 2 bases and J by 3 bases, with 10 bases left in between. CDR3 length equals 15 residues. The germline gives CDR1 MNHEY, CDR2 SVGAGI. This TCR came from a woman under 40 in good health and CMV-seropositive. Sequenced input: PBMCs. The chain employs TRBV6-5 and TRBJ2-2; D is undetermined. The DNA for the CDR3 is TGTGCCAGCAGTTACCGGGCAGGCCACACCGGGGAGCTGTTTTTT. This encodes CASSYRAGHTGELFF.